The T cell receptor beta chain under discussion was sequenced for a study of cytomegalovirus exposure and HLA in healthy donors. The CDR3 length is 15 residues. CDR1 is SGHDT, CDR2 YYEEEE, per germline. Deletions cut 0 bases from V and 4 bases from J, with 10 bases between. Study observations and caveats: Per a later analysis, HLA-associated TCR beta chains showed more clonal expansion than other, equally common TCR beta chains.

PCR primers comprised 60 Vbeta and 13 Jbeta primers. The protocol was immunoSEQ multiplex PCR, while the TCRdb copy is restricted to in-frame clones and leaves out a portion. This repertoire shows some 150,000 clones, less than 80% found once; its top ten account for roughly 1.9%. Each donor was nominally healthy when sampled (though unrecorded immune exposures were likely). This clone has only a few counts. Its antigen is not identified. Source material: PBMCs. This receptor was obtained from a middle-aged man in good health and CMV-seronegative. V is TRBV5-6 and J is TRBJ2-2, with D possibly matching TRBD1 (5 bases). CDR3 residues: CASSLVGVSTGELFF. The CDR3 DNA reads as TGTGCCAGCAGCTTGGTAGGGGTGTCCACCGGGGAGCTGTTTTTT.